A single sample is the source of the 29 T cell receptor beta chains below, sequenced in a study of T cells in women clearing cervical HPV infection. The table came from immunoSEQ multiplex PCR; TCRdb's copy has only in-frame clones and leaves some out. The sample table includes 25,000 to 40,000 clones. Sequencing was carried out using blood buffy coat. Receptors were obtained from a woman between 18 and 75 years old with a cervical HPV16 infection that either progressed to CIN3+ or cleared (not recorded which).

CDR3 amino acids: CASSRDRGADPQHF. CDR3 bases read: TGTGCCAGTAGTAGGGACAGGGGTGCAGATCCC. The chain has TRBV19 and TRBJ1-5; 10 bases are shared with TRBD1. The read finishes 3 residues shy of the CDR3 end, and the germline J gene is used to complete it. The CDR3 loop spans 14 amino acids. Germline V gene data show CDR1 as LNHDA and CDR2 as SQIVND (reference sequence).

Points on this clone: The read ends 3 residues shy of where the CDR3 ends; the end is completed using the germline J gene. The chain employs TRBV7-9 and TRBJ2-7, with 7 bases lining up with TRBD1. CDR1 is SEHNR, CDR2 FQNEAQ, per germline (reference sequence). Germline trimming cut 6 bases from V and 3 bases from J; bases unmatched to any gene: 5. The CDR3 consists of 13 residues. The CDR3 loop reads CASRRGQGYEQYF. The sequenced CDR3 bases are TGTGCCAGCAGGAGGGGGCAGGGCTACGAG.

In regard to this clone: The CDR3 goes on 3 residues after the read ends, and that part is filled in from the germline J gene. This sequence joins TRBV20-1 and TRBJ2-2; possible D gene TRBD1, 5 bases. This CDR3 contains 13 residues. In germline, CDR1 is DFQATT, CDR2 SNEGSKA (reference sequence). V was pared by 6 bases and J by 6 bases, with 14 bases between. CDR3 residues: CSARTIRPGELFF. The covered CDR3 bases are TGCAGTGCCCGGACAATAAGACCCGGGGAG.

With regard to this clone: The read falls 3 residues short of the CDR3 end, and the missing part is taken from the germline J gene. V and J are TRBV2 and TRBJ2-5; maybe TRBD1 (5 bases). CDR1 and CDR2 from the germline V gene are SNHLY and FYNNEI. The CDR3 is 13 amino acids. The V end was cut by 7 bases, the J end by 5 bases, with 14 bases between. The sequenced part of the CDR3 DNA is TGTGCCAGCAACAAGGGGTTTAGCGAGACC. Translating it yields CASNKGFSET. The complete CDR3 sequence is CASNKGFSETQYF.

The CDR3 region is CASSPSLAGVNEQFF. The DNA read from the CDR3 is TGTGCCAGCAGCCCCTCACTAGCGGGAGTGAATGAG. The rearrangement links TRBV7-7 to TRBJ2-1; 11 nucleotides line up with TRBD2. The read finishes 3 residues shy of the CDR3 end, and the germline J gene is used to complete it. J was trimmed by 7 bases and V by 5 bases; bases with no gene match: 7. CDR1 and CDR2 from the germline V gene are SSHAT and FNYEAQ (reference sequence). The CDR3 consists of 15 residues.

Turning to this clone: The read stops 3 residues short of the end of the CDR3; the missing end is completed from the germline J gene. The chain carries TRBV5-1 and TRBJ2-4; no reliable D call. Germline values: CDR1 SGHRS, CDR2 YFSETQ. This CDR3 has 12 amino acids. The sequenced part of the CDR3 DNA is TGCGCCAGCAGCTTGGAGCGAGTCGGT. Translation: CASSLERVG. The CDR3 in full is CASSLERVGQYF.

The CDR3 here is CASSIQGRANEKLFF. The CDR3 DNA, read in part, is TGTGCCAGTAGTATTCAGGGGCGGGCTAATGAAAAA. The rearrangement joins TRBV19 to TRBJ1-4; tentative D call: TRBD1 (6 bases). The read terminates 3 residues ahead of where the CDR3 ends, so the germline J gene completes it. CDR1 LNHDA and CDR2 SQIVND come from the germline V gene (reference sequence). V shed 3 bases and J shed 3 bases, with 11 bases lying between them. The CDR3 extends over 15 amino acids.

As regards this clone: The CDR3 end falls 3 residues outside the read, so it is completed with the germline J gene. The rearrangement joins TRBV5-6 to TRBJ1-2; D remains unclear. This CDR3 is 13 amino acids long. V was shortened by 6 bases and J by 4 bases, with 13 bases between the two germline ends. The germline V gene has CDR1 SGHDT and CDR2 YYEEEE. The CDR3 bases that were read are TGTGCCAGCAACCCAGGCCGGATCTATGGC. Its protein product is CASNPGRIYG. The whole CDR3 protein reads CASNPGRIYGYTF.

With respect to this clone: The read terminates 3 residues ahead of where the CDR3 ends, so the germline J gene completes it. The chain links TRBV29-1 to TRBJ2-5, with D possibly TRBD1 on 8 matching bases. The length of the CDR3 is 13 residues. Per germline, CDR1 SQVTM and CDR2 ANQGSEA. Trimming removed 5 bases from V and 7 bases from J, with 17 bases in between. The CDR3 sequence: CSVSPDREGTQYF. The CDR3 DNA, read in part, is TGCAGCGTTTCCCCGGACAGGGAGGGGACC.

The CDR3 protein is CAWSARQGSPLHF. The sequenced part of the CDR3 DNA is TGTGCCTGGAGTGCCCGACAGGGTTCACCC. This chain links TRBV30 with TRBJ1-6, with 7 bases that match TRBD1. The read gets to within 3 residues of the CDR3 end, and the germline J gene fills in the rest. Germline trimming cut 1 base from V and 9 bases from J; bases unmatched to any gene: 3. Germline V lookup: CDR1 GTSNPN, CDR2 SVGIG (reference sequence). This CDR3 spans 13 amino acids. The whole variable domain, filled in from reference TRBV30 and TRBJ1-6, reads SQTIHQWPATLVQPVGSPLSLECTVEGTSNPNLYWYRQAAGRGLQLLFYSVGIGQISSEVPQNLSASRPQDRQFILSSKKLLLSDSGFYLCAWSARQGSPLHFGNGTRLTVT.

On this clone itself: The CDR3 is cut off 3 residues early in the read; its end comes from the germline J gene. The genes are TRBV6-1 and TRBJ2-2, with 11 bases matching TRBD2. CDR1 and CDR2 (germline): MNHNS, SASEGT. The CDR3 has 15 residues. V was pared by 4 bases and J by 6 bases, with 4 bases of the junction left unmatched. CDR3 DNA, as far as it was read: TGTGCCAGCAGTGTTGTACTAGCGGGAGCCGGGGAG. Amino acid sequence: CASSVVLAGAGE. The entire CDR3 protein is CASSVVLAGAGELFF.

To note about this clone: The read ends 3 residues before the CDR3 terminus; that terminus is restored from the germline J gene. The chain recombines TRBV5-1 with TRBJ1-4; tentatively, D is TRBD1 (6 bases). V shed 1 base and J shed 4 bases, with 14 bases lying between them. The CDR3 is 16 residues long. Per the germline V gene, CDR1 is SGHRS and CDR2 is YFSETQ. CDR3 bases read: TGCGCCAGCAGCTTGCCCCCAGGACAGAATAATGAAAAA. This translates into CASSLPPGQNNEK. The entire CDR3 sequence reads CASSLPPGQNNEKLFF.

For this clone: Sequencing ends 3 residues short of the CDR3 end; the germline J gene provides the rest. The J gene is TRBJ2-2, the V gene TRBV10-3; 8 bases are shared with TRBD1. The CDR3 extends over 15 amino acids. The germline V gene has CDR1 ENHRY and CDR2 SYGVKD. The sequenced part of the CDR3 DNA is TGTGCCATCAGTGAGGCCAGGGGGCAGAATTCACCG. Translated: CAISEARGQNSP. The CDR3 in its entirety is CAISEARGQNSPLFF.

The CDR3 sequence: CASRGGWTVYEQYF. The part of the CDR3 DNA that was read is TGTGCCAGCAGGGGGGGGTGGACAGTCTACGAG. The V gene is TRBV6-2 or TRBV6-3, the J gene TRBJ2-7; possibly TRBD2 for D (7 bases). The observed sequence ends 3 residues before the CDR3 terminus, with the missing tail filled in from the germline J gene. This CDR3 is 14 amino acids long. The V and J ends lost 6 bases and 3 bases respectively, with 15 bases between them. Germline CDR1 MNHEY, CDR2 SVGEGT.

Details on this clone: The CDR3 end lies 3 residues beyond the end of the read and is filled in from the germline J gene. The J gene is TRBJ2-2, the V gene TRBV7-9; D remains ambiguous. V dropped 0 bases and J dropped 8 bases, with 4 bases sitting between them. Germline CDR1 and CDR2: SEHNR and FQNEAQ (reference sequence). This CDR3 is built from 12 residues. CDR3: CASSLAQGELFF. The sequenced CDR3 bases are TGTGCCAGCAGCTTAGCACAAGGGGAG.

With regard to this clone: The read finishes 3 residues shy of the CDR3 end, and the germline J gene is used to complete it. The V call is TRBV5-1, the J call TRBJ2-5; D might be TRBD2 (7 bases). Deletions cut 0 bases from V and 5 bases from J, with 20 bases between. The CDR3 length is 17 residues. Germline lookup yields CDR1 SGHRS and CDR2 YFSETQ. The sequenced part of the CDR3 DNA is TGCGCCAGCAGCTTGGTGAGGCTAGGGGGGGGCACTGAGACC. Its translation: CASSLVRLGGGTET. The CDR3 as a whole reads CASSLVRLGGGTETQYF.

On this clone: The sequenced fragment ends 3 residues before the CDR3 boundary, so the rest is inferred from the germline J gene. The rearrangement joins TRBV7-9 to TRBJ2-3; D unresolved. The CDR3 length is 14 residues. Germline loops: CDR1 SEHNR, CDR2 FQNEAQ (reference sequence). The ends were cut back, 4 bases at V and 5 bases at J, with 13 bases in the middle. The CDR3: CASSYDMSRDTQYF. The part of the CDR3 DNA that was read is TGTGCCAGCAGCTACGATATGAGTAGAGATACG.

This clone is called medium-sized based on its frequency. The read gets to within 3 residues of the CDR3 end, and the germline J gene fills in the rest. V and J are TRBV11-3 and TRBJ2-7; 7 bases are shared with TRBD2. V was clipped by 5 bases and J by 4 bases; unmatched bases: 11. The CDR3 is 15 residues long. Germline V gene sequence: CDR1 SGHNT, CDR2 YENEEA. Incomplete CDR3 DNA: TGTGCCAGCAGCCCAATACCCAGCGGGGTATACGAG. Amino acids: CASSPIPSGVYE. The full CDR3 reads CASSPIPSGVYEQYF.

In regard to this clone: The read terminates 3 residues before the CDR3 end, so the remaining end is supplied by the germline J gene. This sequence joins TRBV7-9 and TRBJ2-4; 7 bases are a match to TRBD1. The CDR3 sequence is 15 residues long. Germline V CDR1 and CDR2: SEHNR, FQNEAQ (reference sequence). The CDR3 bases that were read are TGTGCCAGCAGCCCAGACTTCCCGACAGGGTCGGGT. It yields the protein CASSPDFPTGSG. The whole CDR3 protein is CASSPDFPTGSGQYF.

To note about this clone: The read ends 3 residues before the CDR3 terminus; that terminus is restored from the germline J gene. This chain uses TRBV18 with TRBJ2-3; D may be TRBD2 (5 bases). Germline V gives CDR1 KGHSH, CDR2 LQKENI. CDR3 length: 16 residues. Between the trimmed V and J ends, which lost 2 bases and 0 bases, there was a span of 12 bases. The part of the CDR3 DNA that was read is TGTGCCAGCTCACCAGGTGCGGGCGCTAGCACAGATACG. Translation: CASSPGAGASTDT. From start to end, the CDR3 is CASSPGAGASTDTQYF.

CDR3 residues: CASSIFGGSEAFF. The DNA read from the CDR3 is TGTGCCAGTAGTATTTTCGGCGGTTCTGAA. The V and J genes are TRBV19 and TRBJ1-1; no firm D call. Read coverage stops 3 residues before the CDR3 terminus; the germline J gene supplies the remainder. CDR1 is LNHDA and CDR2 is SQIVND in the germline V gene (reference sequence). The CDR3 totals 13 residues. V gave up 3 bases and J gave up 6 bases, with 11 bases separating them.

In regard to this clone: The read ends 3 residues early relative to the CDR3; the germline J gene fills the gap. The rearrangement links TRBV19 to TRBJ2-1; D unclear. This CDR3 has 12 residues. With 6 bases removed from V and 8 bases from J, the gap between germline ends came to 11 bases. Germline V CDR1 and CDR2: LNHDA, SQIVND (reference sequence). CDR3 DNA (partial): TGTGCCAGTAGCGCGACAATGTATGAG. This encodes CASSATMYE. Given in full, the CDR3 is CASSATMYEQFF.

Details on this clone: The read finishes 3 residues shy of the CDR3 end, and the germline J gene is used to complete it. The chain employs TRBV3-1 (or the pseudogene TRBV3-2) and TRBJ2-5; tentatively, D is TRBD2 (5 bases). CDR1 is LGHDT, CDR2 YNNKEL, per germline (reference sequence). V was cut by 4 bases and J by 5 bases, with 14 bases left in between. The CDR3 covers 14 residues. The CDR3 loop reads CASSPPLAGETQYF. Partial CDR3 DNA: TGTGCCAGCAGCCCCCCGCTTGCGGGCGAGACC.

As for this clone: The observed sequence ends 3 residues before the CDR3 terminus, with the missing tail filled in from the germline J gene. This rearrangement joins TRBV15 to TRBJ1-4; D is possibly TRBD1 (6 bases). This CDR3 region has 15 residues. Germline V gene sequence: CDR1 LNHNV, CDR2 YYDKDF (reference sequence). V gave up 0 bases and J gave up 8 bases, with 13 bases separating them. Here the CDR3 reads CATSRDTGGAEKLFF. The part of the CDR3 DNA that was read is TGTGCCACCAGCAGAGATACGGGGGGCGCGGAAAAA.

Turning to this clone: The DNA ends 3 residues before the CDR3 does, and the rest of the CDR3 is filled in from the germline J gene. V usage is TRBV7-6 and J usage is TRBJ2-1, with 8 bases aligning to TRBD2. CDR3 length: 18 residues. Germline V gene lookup returns CDR1 SGHVS and CDR2 FNYEAQ. After removal of 4 bases from V and 0 bases from J, the junction contained 11 bases not matched to a gene. The covered CDR3 bases are TGTGCCAGCAGCTCAGGATTAGCGGGGTTTAGCTCCTACAATGAG. It encodes CASSSGLAGFSSYNE. The whole CDR3 protein reads CASSSGLAGFSSYNEQFF.

Notes on this clone: The read terminates 3 residues before the CDR3 end, so the remaining end is supplied by the germline J gene. The chain links TRBV5-5 to TRBJ1-1; D is perhaps TRBD1 (6 bases). CDR3 length: 13 residues. The V and J ends lost 0 bases and 3 bases respectively, with 6 bases between them. Germline values: CDR1 SGHKS, CDR2 YYEKEE (reference sequence). The CDR3 sequence is CASSLGGHTEAFF. CDR3 DNA (partial): TGTGCCAGCAGCTTGGGGGGGCACACTGAA.

Note on this clone: With the read ending 3 residues before the CDR3 end, the germline J gene is used to fill in that end. The gene calls are TRBV7-3 and TRBJ2-7, with D maybe TRBD1 (5 bases). The germline V gene encodes CDR1 SGHTA and CDR2 FQGTGA. The length of the CDR3 is 14 residues. V lost 1 base and J lost 1, with 8 bases in between. The part of the CDR3 DNA that was read is TGTGCCAGCAGCTTAAGGGGCGGATCCTACGAG. Translating it yields CASSLRGGSYE. The full CDR3 reads CASSLRGGSYEQYF. The full variable domain, rest sourced from reference TRBV7-3 and TRBJ2-7, is GAGVSQTPSNKVTEKGKYVELRCDPISGHTALYWYRQSLGQGPEFLIYFQGTGAADDSGLPNDRFFAVRPEGSVSTLKIQRTERGDSAVYLCASSLRGGSYEQYFGPGTRLTVT.

A remark on this clone: From the germline J gene comes the end of the CDR3, since the read stops 3 residues before it. The chain couples TRBV7-2 to TRBJ1-2; D may be TRBD1 (5 bases). Germline V lookup: CDR1 SGHTA, CDR2 FQGNSA. CDR3 size: 12 residues. Trimming took off 5 bases at V and 6 bases at J, with 10 bases between the two ends. The CDR3 here is CASSPPGNGYTF. CDR3 bases read: TGTGCCAGCAGCCCGCCAGGGAATGGC.

About this clone itself: Read coverage stops 3 residues before the CDR3 terminus; the germline J gene supplies the remainder. J is TRBJ1-5 and V is TRBV6-2 or TRBV6-3; TRBD1 agrees at 9 bases. The ends lost 6 bases at V and 4 bases at J; junction bases unmatched: 7. Germline lookup yields CDR1 MNHEY and CDR2 SVGEGT. This CDR3 is 15 amino acids long. This CDR3 is CASSLTGQGNQPQHF. The covered CDR3 bases are TGTGCCAGCAGCCTCACGGGACAGGGAAATCAGCCC.